This T cell receptor beta chain was profiled in a study of identical twins. The study, taken as a whole, reports: Beta out-of-frame sequences showed weaker excess twin sharing. Low generation-probability sequences were in excess among twin-shared out-of-frame alpha sequences. Diverse VJ usage suggested most zero-insertion clonotypes were not invariant T cells.

Template switching (which added a universal primer site) was used, and cDNA carried unique molecular identifiers. TCRdb reanalysed the 5' RACE reads using MiXCR and keeps one entry per CDR3 protein. This table has under 300,000 distinct CDR3 sequences, approximately 8.3% appearing once. This clonotype has ten or more counts. As yet, its antigen is unknown. The CDR3 loop spans 17 amino acids. Trimming took 4 bases from V and 4 from J, leaving 20 bases between them. Germline CDR1 is SGHTA and CDR2 is FQGTGA. The same sample was also used in a study of yellow fever vaccine responses in identical twins.

The clonotype originates from a woman aged 18-29 years in good health. The rearrangement uses TRBV7-3 and TRBJ2-1; D is perhaps TRBD1 (6 bases). The specimen sequenced was CD8+ T cells sorted from blood. The CDR3 sequence is CASSSRGGGVEYNEQFF. The CDR3 DNA is TGTGCCAGCAGCTCCAGAGGTGGGGGCGTTGAATACAATGAGCAGTTCTTC.